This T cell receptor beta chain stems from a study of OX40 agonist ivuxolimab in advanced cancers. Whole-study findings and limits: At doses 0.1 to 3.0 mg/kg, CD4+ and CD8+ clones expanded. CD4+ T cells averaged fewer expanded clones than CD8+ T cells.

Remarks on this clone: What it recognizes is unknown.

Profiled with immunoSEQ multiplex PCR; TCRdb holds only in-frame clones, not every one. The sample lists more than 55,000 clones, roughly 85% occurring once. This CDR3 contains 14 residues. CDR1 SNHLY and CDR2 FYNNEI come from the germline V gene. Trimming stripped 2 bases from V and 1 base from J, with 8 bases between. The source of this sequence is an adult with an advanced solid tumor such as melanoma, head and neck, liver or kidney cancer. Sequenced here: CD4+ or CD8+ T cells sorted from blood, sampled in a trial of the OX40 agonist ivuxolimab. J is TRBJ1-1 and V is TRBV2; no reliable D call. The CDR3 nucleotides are TGTGCCAGCAGTGAATTTAGCGGGAACACTGAAGCTTTCTTT. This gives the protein CASSEFSGNTEAFF.